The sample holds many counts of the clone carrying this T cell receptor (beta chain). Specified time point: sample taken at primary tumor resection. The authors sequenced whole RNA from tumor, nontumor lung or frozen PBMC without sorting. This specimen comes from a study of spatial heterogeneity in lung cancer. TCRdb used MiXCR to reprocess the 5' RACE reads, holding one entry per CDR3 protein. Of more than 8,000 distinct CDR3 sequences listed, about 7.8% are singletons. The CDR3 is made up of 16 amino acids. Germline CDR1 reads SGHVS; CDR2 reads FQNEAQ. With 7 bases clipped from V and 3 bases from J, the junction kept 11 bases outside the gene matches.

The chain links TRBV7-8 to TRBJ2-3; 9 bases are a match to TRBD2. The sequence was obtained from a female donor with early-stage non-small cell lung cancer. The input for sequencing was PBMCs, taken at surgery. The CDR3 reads CASTKAGGLATDTQYF. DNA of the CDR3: TGTGCCAGCACCAAAGCAGGGGGACTAGCTACAGATACGCAGTATTTT.